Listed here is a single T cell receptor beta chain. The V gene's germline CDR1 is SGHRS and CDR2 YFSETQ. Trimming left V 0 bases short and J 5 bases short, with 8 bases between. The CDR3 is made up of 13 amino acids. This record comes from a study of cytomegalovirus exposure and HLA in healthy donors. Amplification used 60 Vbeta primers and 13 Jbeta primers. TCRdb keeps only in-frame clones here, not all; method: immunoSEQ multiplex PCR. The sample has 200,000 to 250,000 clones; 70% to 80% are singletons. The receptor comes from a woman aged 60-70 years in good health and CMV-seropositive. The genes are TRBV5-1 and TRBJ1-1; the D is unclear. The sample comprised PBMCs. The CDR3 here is CASSLATGTEAFF. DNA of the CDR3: TGCGCCAGCAGCTTGGCTACGGGAACTGAAGCTTTCTTT.